The clone carrying this TCR beta chain occurred once. This sample is part of a study of T cell changes during pregnancy in multiple sclerosis. CDR3 length equals 14 residues. Per the germline V gene, CDR1 is SEHNR and CDR2 is FQNEAQ (reference sequence). With V trimmed by 5 bases and J by 5 bases, 6 bases remained unmatched. Data came from immunoSEQ multiplex PCR; TCRdb stores just in-frame clones and leaves some out. The data hold some 69,000 clones, with 85% to 95% observed a single time. Sequenced here: peripheral blood, sampled in the second trimester of pregnancy. The source of this sequence is a female donor in good health, enrolled as a control in a pregnancy study. The genes are TRBV7-9 and TRBJ1-1; TRBD1 aligns across 9 bases. The CDR3 DNA reads TGTGCCAGCAGCGGGCCGGGACAGGGAACTGAAGCTTTCTTT. Protein: CASSGPGQGTEAFF.